This passage covers 6 T cell receptor beta chains from one sample sequenced in a study of T cells in Graves' hyperthyroidism and ophthalmopathy. The investigators amplified TCR beta CDR3 regions from RNA transcripts. First-round RT-PCR targeting the TCR CDR3 was performed with the HTBI primer set. TCRdb re-derived calls from the multiplex PCR reads in MiXCR, one entry per CDR3 protein. The sample has some 400,000 distinct CDR3 sequences, 13% seen once. Specimen: blood. The origin of the receptors is a man aged 30 to 39 with Graves' hyperthyroidism that later progressed to Graves' ophthalmopathy.

At least ten counts were recorded for this clonotype. This sequence joins TRBV12-3 or TRBV12-4 and TRBJ2-1; 7 bases match TRBD1. The CDR3 contains 15 residues. V trimming: 1 base; J trimming: 5 bases; junction bases outside the gene matches: 5. CDR3 in amino acids: CASSLGGDRNNEQFF. As DNA, the CDR3 is TGTGCCAGCAGTTTAGGAGGGGACAGAAACAATGAGCAGTTCTTC.

This clonotype has a handful of counts. V gene TRBV12-3 or TRBV12-4 combines with J gene TRBJ1-5; D possibly corresponds to TRBD1 (6 bases). V dropped 4 bases and J dropped 3 bases, with 10 bases sitting between them. The CDR3 loop spans 14 amino acids. CDR3 sequence: CASSWGGANQPQHF. The CDR3 region has the DNA TGTGCCAGCAGTTGGGGGGGGGCCAATCAGCCCCAGCATTTT.

This clonotype was seen at least ten times. The V gene is TRBV12-3 or TRBV12-4, the J gene TRBJ1-5; no reliable D call. CDR3 length: 14 residues. The V and J ends lost 4 bases and 4 bases respectively, with 11 bases between them. The CDR3 is CASSSSSVNQPQHF. CDR3 nucleotides: TGTGCCAGCAGTTCGTCATCAGTTAATCAGCCCCAGCATTTT.

This clonotype was recorded many times. The chain combines TRBV24-1 with TRBJ1-5; D may be TRBD1 (6 bases). Germline CDR1 and CDR2: KGHDR and SFDVKD. The V gene lost 4 bases and the J gene lost 7 bases, with 19 bases spanning the gap. The CDR3 contains 16 residues. The CDR3: CATSEPDRSSPQPQHF. The CDR3 region has the DNA TGTGCCACCAGTGAGCCCGACAGGAGTTCGCCCCAGCCCCAGCATTTT.

This chain links TRBV5-1 with TRBJ2-5; tentative D call: TRBD1 (7 bases). The germline V gene encodes CDR1 SGHRS and CDR2 YFSETQ. V was pared by 3 bases and J by 5 bases, with 20 bases between. The CDR3 consists of 16 residues. The CDR3, as DNA: TGCGCCAGCAGCTCCTCCCTCAGGGGGGATGGGGAGACCCAGTACTTC. Translation: CASSSSLRGDGETQYF.

This clonotype was detected a few times. The gene calls are TRBV6-2 or TRBV6-3 and TRBJ2-1, with D possibly TRBD2 on 5 matching bases. Looked up from germline, CDR1 is MNHEY and CDR2 is SVGEGT. CDR3 length equals 10 residues. CDR3 sequence (DNA): TGTGCGGTTTGGAGGAATGAGCAGTTCTTC. This codes for CAVWRNEQFF.